These T cell receptor beta chains were read from a single sample in a study of beta chain features in type 1 diabetes. Profiling relied on immunoSEQ multiplex PCR, and the TCRdb table lists in-frame clones only, not all of them. The data contain about 150,000 clones, roughly 53% of them singletons. Sequencing was carried out using Tregs from blood. These receptor sequences come from a man aged 18 to 29 in good health. The CDR3 runs from the conserved cysteine through the conserved F or W. The order of the fields is clone size, D gene, V gene, J gene, CDR3 protein, CDR3 DNA. D genes are given only for firm matches. Only part of the rows carry a size: once, few, many, or a class if the clone is expanded.

>-|-|TRBV11-2|TRBJ2-3
CASSLGGTSNTDTQYF
TGTGCCAGCAGCTTAGGAGGGACTTCGAACACAGATACGCAGTATTTT
>-|-|TRBV7-2|TRBJ2-6
CASSGTGSGANVLTF
TGTGCCAGCAGCGGCACAGGGTCTGGGGCCAACGTCCTGACTTTC
>-|-|TRBV6-6|TRBJ2-7
CASSKQGPEQYF
TGTGCCAGCAGTAAACAGGGTCCCGAGCAGTACTTC
>-|-|TRBV6-5|TRBJ1-2
CASSYLQGNYGYTF
TGTGCCAGCAGTTACCTCCAGGGGAACTATGGCTACACCTTC
>few|-|TRBV6-6|TRBJ2-5
CASSYSGGPETQYF
TGTGCCAGCAGTTACTCCGGGGGGCCGGAGACCCAGTACTTC
>-|TRBD2|TRBV28|TRBJ2-1
CASSRPPSGRSDEQFF
TGTGCCAGCAGTCGCCCGCCTAGCGGGAGGTCGGATGAGCAGTTCTTC
>-|-|TRBV6-1|TRBJ2-2
CASSPQDSSTGELFF
TGTGCCAGCAGTCCACAGGACAGTTCCACCGGGGAGCTGTTTTTT
>few|-|TRBV4-2|TRBJ2-7
CASSQDRSYEQYF
TGTGCCAGCAGCCAAGATCGGAGCTACGAGCAGTACTTC
>-|TRBD2|TRBV25-1|TRBJ2-2
CASSAFTSGANTGELFF
TGTGCCAGCAGTGCTTTTACTAGCGGAGCGAACACCGGGGAGCTGTTTTTT
>-|TRBD1|TRBV27|TRBJ2-7
CASSPQGAHEQYF
TGTGCCAGCAGTCCCCAGGGGGCCCACGAGCAGTACTTC
>-|TRBD1|TRBV30|TRBJ1-2
CAWSAGTGGGYTF
TGTGCCTGGAGTGCCGGGACAGGAGGGGGCTACACCTTC
>-|-|TRBV6-6|TRBJ1-4
CASLRGEEEKLFF
TGTGCCAGTCTCAGGGGTGAGGAAGAAAAACTGTTTTTT
>few|TRBD1|TRBV27|TRBJ2-7
CASSRDRGRQYF
TGTGCCAGCAGCAGGGACAGGGGGCGGCAGTACTTC
>-|-|TRBV28|TRBJ1-3
CASSPPGGSGNTIYF
TGTGCCAGCAGTCCCCCGGGGGGCTCTGGAAACACCATATATTTT